The clone carrying this T cell receptor (beta chain) was detected only a few times. This specimen comes from a study of cytomegalovirus exposure and HLA in healthy donors. Looking at the study overall: In terms of ancestry, the Caucasian-associated cluster contained roughly 80% of the roughly 360 genotyped donors.

The PCR used 60 Vbeta and 13 Jbeta primers. The repertoire was sequenced with immunoSEQ multiplex PCR; TCRdb's copy has only in-frame clones and lacks some. In the table there are 160,000 or so clones, around 82% of which are singletons. J gave up 0 bases and V 3 bases, and 12 bases lay outside the gene matches. From germline, CDR1 is MDHEN and CDR2 SYDVKM. The CDR3 has 18 residues. The sequence was obtained from a man between 60 and 75 years old in good health and CMV-seronegative. The sample consisted of PBMCs. The gene calls are TRBV28 and TRBJ2-5, with TRBD1 matching over 8 bases. The CDR3 region is CASSFRQGMGFDQETQYF. The CDR3 bases are TGTGCCAGCAGTTTTAGACAGGGGATGGGCTTTGACCAAGAGACCCAGTACTTC.